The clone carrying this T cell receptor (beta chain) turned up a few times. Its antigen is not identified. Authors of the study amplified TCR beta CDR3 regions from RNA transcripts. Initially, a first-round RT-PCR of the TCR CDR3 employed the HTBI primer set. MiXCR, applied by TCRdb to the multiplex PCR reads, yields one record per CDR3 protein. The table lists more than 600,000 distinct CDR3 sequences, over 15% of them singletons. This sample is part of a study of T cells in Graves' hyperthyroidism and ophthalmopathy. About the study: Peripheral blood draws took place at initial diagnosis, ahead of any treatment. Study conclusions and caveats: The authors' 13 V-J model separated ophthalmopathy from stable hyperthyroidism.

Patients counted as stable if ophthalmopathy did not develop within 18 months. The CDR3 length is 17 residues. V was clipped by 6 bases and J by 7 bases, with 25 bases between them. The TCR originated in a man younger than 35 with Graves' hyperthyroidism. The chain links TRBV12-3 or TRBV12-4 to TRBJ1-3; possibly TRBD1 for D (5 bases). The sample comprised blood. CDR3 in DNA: TGTGCCAGCAGCCCCCTAGAGAGGGGCGCAGTATCCAACACCATATATTTT. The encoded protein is CASSPLERGAVSNTIYF.